This passage covers 24 T cell receptor beta chains from one sample sequenced in a study of blood T cell repertoires in COVID-19. The protocol was immunoSEQ multiplex PCR, while the TCRdb copy is restricted to in-frame clones and leaves out a portion. The profile shows 150,000 or so clones, around four fifths of them singletons. The sequencing input was peripheral blood. All receptors come from an older man who had recovered from COVID-19.

The genes are TRBV6-5 and TRBJ2-7; 10 positions agree with TRBD2. Germline loops: CDR1 MNHEY, CDR2 SVGAGI. This CDR3 region has 14 residues. V dropped 5 bases and J dropped 5; count of bases not matched to a gene: 6. The CDR3 is CASSTSSGGDEQYF. CDR3 bases: TGTGCCAGCAGTACTTCTAGCGGGGGTGACGAGCAGTACTTC.

The J gene is TRBJ2-5, the V gene TRBV7-2; possibly TRBD2 for D (5 bases). V was cut by 4 bases and J by 2 bases, with 8 bases left in between. Germline V gene sequence: CDR1 SGHTA, CDR2 FQGNSA. The CDR3 sequence is 13 residues long. CDR3 nucleotide sequence: TGTGCCAGCAGCTACGGGATTCAAGAGACCCAGTACTTC. Translating it yields CASSYGIQETQYF.

This rearrangement joins TRBV5-1 to TRBJ2-7; 7 nucleotides agree with TRBD1. CDR1 is SGHRS and CDR2 is YFSETQ in the germline V gene. J lost 2 bases, V lost 0 bases, and 2 bases had no gene match. The CDR3 has 14 amino acids. The CDR3 DNA follows: TGCGCCAGCAGCTTGGCAACAGGGGCCTACGAGCAGTACTTC. Residues: CASSLATGAYEQYF.

This rearrangement joins TRBV18 to TRBJ1-1; 11 bases line up with TRBD1. Trimming removed 4 bases from V and 2 bases from J; junction bases left unmatched: 3. The CDR3 totals 15 residues. Germline CDR1 and CDR2: KGHSH and LQKENI. CDR3 residues: CASSQGTGGNTEAFF. In nucleotides, the CDR3 is TGTGCCAGCTCACAGGGGACAGGGGGAAACACTGAAGCTTTCTTT. Full variable domain (outside the CDR3, taken from reference TRBV18 and TRBJ1-1): NAGVMQNPRHLVRRRGQEARLRCSPMKGHSHVYWYRQLPEEGLKFMVYLQKENIIDESGMPKERFSAEFPKEGPSILRIQQVVRGDSAAYFCASSQGTGGNTEAFFGQGTRLTVV.

The genes are TRBV4-1 and TRBJ1-2; no clear D. Germline V gene sequence: CDR1 MGHRA, CDR2 YSYEKL. The CDR3 contains 19 residues. V lost 0 bases, J lost 8 bases, and 28 bases lay in between. Here the CDR3 DNA reads TGCGCCAGCAGCCAAGATCCCCTTCCAAGAGCTTCGCGGGGAGAGGGCTACACCTTC. Protein sequence: CASSQDPLPRASRGEGYTF.

The J gene is TRBJ1-3, the V gene TRBV28, with D unclear. The CDR3 sequence is 15 residues long. V was clipped by 3 bases and J by 0 bases, with 9 bases between them. CDR1 is MDHEN and CDR2 is SYDVKM in the germline V gene. The CDR3 loop reads CASSLVGVSGNTIYF. The CDR3 DNA reads TGTGCCAGCAGTTTGGTCGGGGTCTCTGGAAACACCATATATTTT.

V usage is TRBV5-1 and J usage is TRBJ1-2, with D tentatively TRBD1 (6 bases). CDR1 and CDR2 from the germline V gene are SGHRS and YFSETQ. The CDR3 is 17 residues long. V gave up 0 bases and J gave up 2 bases, with 17 bases separating them. The CDR3 nucleotides are TGCGCCAGCAGCTTGGGCCGCGGGGGCCCCCCGAACTATGGCTACACCTTC. Translating gives CASSLGRGGPPNYGYTF.

The V call is TRBV9, the J call TRBJ1-6; 7 nucleotides match TRBD1. CDR3 length: 19 amino acids. The germline V gene has CDR1 SGDLS and CDR2 YYNGEE. The V and J ends lost 3 bases and 0 bases, in that order; junction bases with no gene match: 12. CDR3 coding DNA: TGTGCCAGCAGCGGAGGGGACAGTTTCGGTAGCTCCTATAATTCACCCCTCCACTTT. Residues: CASSGGDSFGSSYNSPLHF.

The chain is built from TRBV5-6 and TRBJ2-7, with a possible D match to TRBD2 (6 bases). Germline CDR1 and CDR2: SGHDT and YYEEEE. The CDR3 has 11 amino acids. Trimming took off 2 bases at V and 11 bases at J, with 11 bases between the two ends. The CDR3 sequence: CASSFGRDEYF. The CDR3 DNA is TGTGCCAGCAGCTTTGGGCGGGATGAGTACTTC.

DNA for the CDR3: TGTGCCAGCAGCCTCATAAGCCCAGATACGCAGTATTTT. Translation: CASSLISPDTQYF. The J gene is TRBJ2-3, the V gene TRBV28; D uncertain. V was cut by 6 bases and J by 4 bases, with 11 bases left in between. CDR1 MDHEN and CDR2 SYDVKM come from the germline V gene. This CDR3 comprises 13 residues. Filled out from reference TRBV28 and TRBJ2-3, the complete variable domain reads DVKVTQSSRYLVKRTGEKVFLECVQDMDHENMFWYRQDPGLGLRLIYFSYDVKMKEKGDIPEGYSVSREKKERFSLILESASTNQTSMYLCASSLISPDTQYFGPGTRLTVL.

J is TRBJ1-1 and V is TRBV3-1 (or the pseudogene TRBV3-2); D unresolved. The V gene lost 1 base and the J gene lost 10 bases, with 16 bases spanning the gap. This CDR3 has 14 residues. Germline V gene lookup returns CDR1 LGHDT and CDR2 YNNKEL (reference sequence). Here the CDR3 DNA reads TGTGCCAGCAGCCAAGTCCCAAGCGGCAGCGGAGCTTTCTTT. It codes for CASSQVPSGSGAFF.

The genes are TRBV11-2 and TRBJ2-3; D not resolved. This CDR3 comprises 14 residues. The V and J ends lost 8 bases and 0 bases respectively, with 12 bases between them. Germline loops: CDR1 SGHAT, CDR2 FQNNGV. CDR3 sequence (DNA): TGTGCCAGCGGTGTTATGAGGAGCACAGATACGCAGTATTTT. It yields the protein CASGVMRSTDTQYF.

The chain recombines TRBV15 with TRBJ2-7, with a weak D call TRBD1 (5 bases). Trimming removed 0 bases from V and 0 bases from J, with 15 bases in between. This CDR3 spans 17 amino acids. The germline gives CDR1 LNHNV, CDR2 YYDKDF (reference sequence). The CDR3 protein is CATSRDARLRGSYEQYF. The CDR3 DNA reads as TGTGCCACCAGCAGAGATGCACGGCTAAGGGGCTCCTACGAGCAGTACTTC.

The V gene is TRBV5-1, the J gene TRBJ2-7, with TRBD1 matching 7 bases. Germline V CDR1 and CDR2: SGHRS, YFSETQ. The trim removed 7 bases at V and 5 bases at J, leaving 15 bases unmatched. This CDR3 region has 15 residues. The CDR3 reads CASPSTGTGLHEQYF. The CDR3 nucleotides are TGCGCCAGCCCCTCGACAGGGACGGGATTACACGAGCAGTACTTC.

This chain joins TRBV3-1 (or the pseudogene TRBV3-2) and TRBJ2-2, with 9 bases matching TRBD2. V shed 0 bases, J shed 2 bases, and the junction held 4 bases outside the gene matches. The CDR3 is 17 amino acids. Germline lookup yields CDR1 LGHDT and CDR2 YNNKEL (reference sequence). In DNA, the CDR3 is TGTGCCAGCAGCCAAGAGCGGGAGGGCCTTAACACCGGGGAGCTGTTTTTT. This encodes CASSQEREGLNTGELFF.

This sequence joins TRBV21-1 and TRBJ2-1; the listed D gene, TRBD1, was not tested against the DNA. TRBV21-1 is recorded as a pseudogene. The CDR3 consists of 13 residues. The CDR3, as DNA: TGTGCCAGCAGCAACTGCAGGAAATATGAGCAGTTCTTC. Translation gives CASSNCRKYEQFF.

The chain has TRBV7-3 and TRBJ2-2; D call uncertain. Germline assignment: CDR1 SGHTA and CDR2 FQGTGA. V was clipped by 5 bases and J by 4 bases, with 14 bases between them. The CDR3 loop spans 15 amino acids. The CDR3 spells CASSPNGVSTGELFF. The CDR3 bases are TGTGCCAGCAGCCCGAATGGAGTATCCACCGGGGAGCTGTTTTTT.

This clone appeared a single time. The chain carries TRBV7-3 and TRBJ2-1; TRBD2 matches at 8 bases. Germline V gene lookup returns CDR1 SGHTA and CDR2 FQGTGA. This CDR3 contains 15 residues. V trimming: 5 bases; J trimming: 5 bases; junction bases outside the gene matches: 8. CDR3 loop: CASSRLRGEDNEQFF. For the CDR3, the DNA is TGTGCCAGCAGCCGACTGCGGGGGGAAGACAATGAGCAGTTCTTC.

The chain employs TRBV7-6 and TRBJ2-6; D is perhaps TRBD1 (5 bases). Germline values: CDR1 SGHVS, CDR2 FNYEAQ. Trimming stripped 0 bases from V and 2 bases from J, with 8 bases between. This CDR3 comprises 16 residues. CDR3 nucleotides: TGTGCCAGCAGCTTAGCACAGGCGACTGGGGCCAACGTCCTGACTTTC. It codes for CASSLAQATGANVLTF.

V is TRBV7-3 and J is TRBJ2-3; D perhaps matches TRBD2 (5 bases). Trimming pared 2 bases from V and 0 bases from J, leaving 6 bases between. CDR1 and CDR2 from the germline V gene are SGHTA and FQGTGA. The CDR3 totals 14 residues. The chain's CDR3 is CASSLSSSTDTQYF. The CDR3 DNA reads TGTGCCAGCAGCTTATCTAGCAGCACAGATACGCAGTATTTT.

J is TRBJ1-2 and V is TRBV29-1; the match to TRBD1 covers 8 bases. The CDR3 covers 15 residues. Germline V gives CDR1 SQVTM, CDR2 ANQGSEA. V lost 7 bases, J lost 4 bases, and 14 bases stayed unmatched. The CDR3 DNA is TGCAGCGCCTACCCGACCGACAGGGGTATCTATGGCTACACCTTC. This gives the protein CSAYPTDRGIYGYTF.

The V call is TRBV19, the J call TRBJ1-3, with no clear D. CDR1 and CDR2 from the germline V gene are LNHDA and SQIVND (reference sequence). The CDR3 is 16 amino acids. V was shortened by 3 bases and J by 0 bases, with 12 bases between the two germline ends. The CDR3 here is CASSISRPYSGNTIYF. CDR3 bases: TGTGCCAGTAGTATCTCCCGTCCGTACTCTGGAAACACCATATATTTT.

The rearrangement uses TRBV6-6 and TRBJ2-2, with TRBD1 identical over 8 bases. CDR3 length: 15 amino acids. The V gene end was trimmed by 2 bases and the J gene end by 7 bases; junction bases not matched to a gene: 6. In germline, CDR1 is MNHNY, CDR2 SVGAGI (reference sequence). The CDR3: CASSYQTGEVGELFF. CDR3 DNA sequence: TGTGCCAGCAGTTACCAGACAGGGGAGGTCGGGGAGCTGTTTTTT.

The chain couples TRBV13 to TRBJ2-7, with 8 bases that match TRBD2. CDR3 length: 18 amino acids. The germline V gene encodes CDR1 PRHDT and CDR2 FYEKMQ (reference sequence). With V trimmed by 0 bases and J by 0 bases, 10 bases remained unmatched. CDR3 in amino acids: CASSLGSWGSGDSYEQYF. Here the CDR3 DNA reads TGTGCCAGCAGCTTAGGATCCTGGGGTAGCGGGGACTCCTACGAGCAGTACTTC.